What follows describes a single TCR beta chain. The record originates from a study of blood T cell repertoires in COVID-19. Clones were read by immunoSEQ multiplex PCR, and TCRdb kept only the in-frame ones, dropping some. The sample shows about 46,000 clones, approximately 85% of them seen only once. Trimming removed 6 bases from V and 4 bases from J; junction bases left unmatched: 6. In germline, CDR1 is MDHEN, CDR2 SYDVKM. The CDR3 is 15 amino acids. The chain couples TRBV28 to TRBJ2-2, with TRBD2 matching 9 bases. The sequence derives from a human donor in a cohort sampled during active COVID-19. The donor label of this sample is uncertain. Sequencing was performed on peripheral blood. The CDR3: CASSLPTSGTGELFF. Written as DNA, the CDR3 is TGTGCCAGCAGCCTTCCGACTAGCGGCACCGGGGAGCTGTTTTTT.